This TCR beta chain is from a study of T cells after yellow fever vaccination. The germline gives CDR1 SGHDT, CDR2 YYEEEE. V lost 7 bases and J lost 1, with 11 bases in between. This CDR3 region has 13 residues. General study points: On re-exposure, the response was weaker but peaked faster, at day 5 versus 15. Most primary-vaccination clones recurred post-booster (around 95% CD4, more than 85% CD8). Some clonotypes, a small share, were shared between CD4 and CD8 compartments.

A 5'RACE template-switching step, the method used to make TCR cDNA, added a universal primer site and UMIs. TCRdb called the 5' RACE reads again in MiXCR, with one record for every CDR3 protein. Of 100,000 to 150,000 distinct CDR3 sequences in the sample, roughly 6.7% were seen once. This clonotype was seen many times. Its specificity is not known. Sequencing used CD4+ T cells sorted from PBMCs, obtained 9 to 10 days after the first yellow fever vaccination. J is TRBJ1-1 and V is TRBV5-6; D is undetermined. This clonotype was obtained from a young man who received the YFV17D yellow fever vaccine. The CDR3 DNA reads TGTGCCAGCTATTACGCAGGGAACACTGAAGCTTTCTTT. It is translated as CASYYAGNTEAFF.